One and the same sample provided the 23 T cell receptor beta chains below, sequenced in a study of blood T cell repertoires in COVID-19. Assay used: immunoSEQ multiplex PCR; TCRdb lists only in-frame clones, some missing. The table records about 340,000 clones, about nine tenths of them present only once. Sequencing was done on a sample of peripheral blood. The receptors shown here come from a woman in her sixties or seventies with COVID-19, enrolled during active disease.

The V gene is TRBV11-2, the J gene TRBJ1-1; maybe TRBD1 (5 bases). Germline V gives CDR1 SGHAT, CDR2 FQNNGV. V lost 5 bases to trimming and J lost 0 bases, with 7 bases between them. The CDR3 is 13 residues long. The CDR3 nucleotides are TGTGCCAGCAGCCAGACAGTGAACACTGAAGCTTTCTTT. Encoded protein: CASSQTVNTEAFF.

In the case of this clone: The junction does not match germline at one end; this may be a read error. The chain's CDR3 is CASSSDRADF. CDR3 nucleotide sequence: TGTGCCAGCAGCTCGGACAGGGCCGACTTC. The gene calls are TRBV2 and TRBJ1-2; TRBD1 matches 8 bases. This CDR3 is 10 amino acids long. CDR1 SNHLY and CDR2 FYNNEI come from the germline V gene.

This clone has more than one count but fewer than ten. V gene TRBV18 combines with J gene TRBJ1-2; possible D gene TRBD1, 5 bases. V was trimmed by 2 bases and J by 4 bases, leaving 11 bases between them. This CDR3 has 14 amino acids. Germline CDR1 is KGHSH and CDR2 is LQKENI. As DNA, the CDR3 is TGTGCCAGCTCACCAACGACAGAGACCTATGGCTACACCTTC. This translates into CASSPTTETYGYTF.

V is TRBV30 and J is TRBJ2-7; D gene ambiguous. The CDR3 sequence is 14 residues long. The germline V and J ends were trimmed by 0 bases and 1 base, with 10 bases remaining between them. Germline loops: CDR1 GTSNPN, CDR2 SVGIG (reference sequence). CDR3 protein: CAWSVRRISYEQYF. CDR3 nucleotide sequence: TGTGCCTGGAGTGTTCGGCGGATTTCCTACGAGCAGTACTTC.

V and J are TRBV7-2 and TRBJ1-3; 11 bases align to TRBD1. Germline CDR1 reads SGHTA; CDR2 reads FQGNSA. The CDR3 extends over 16 amino acids. Trimming cost V 0 bases and J 8 bases; bases outside gene matches: 6. CDR3 region: CASSLAWTGGADTIYF. Here the CDR3 DNA reads TGTGCCAGCAGCTTAGCATGGACAGGGGGCGCGGACACCATATATTTT.

The chain employs TRBV5-8 and TRBJ1-5; D possibly corresponds to TRBD1 (5 bases). The CDR3 consists of 18 residues. Germline assignment: CDR1 SGHTS and CDR2 YDEGEE. Trimming took 0 bases from V and 1 from J, leaving 17 bases between them. The CDR3 reads CASSLEGGGARSNQPQHF. Written as DNA, the CDR3 is TGTGCCAGCAGCTTGGAGGGCGGAGGGGCCAGAAGCAATCAGCCCCAGCATTTT.

The CDR3 is CASSPQGGLSYEQYF. CDR3 bases: TGTGCCAGCAGCCCCCAGGGGGGTCTCTCCTACGAGCAGTACTTC. V and J are TRBV9 and TRBJ2-7, with D possibly matching TRBD1 (7 bases). The germline gives CDR1 SGDLS, CDR2 YYNGEE. The ends were cut back, 4 bases at V and 0 bases at J, with 14 bases in the middle. This CDR3 has 15 amino acids. Variable domain in full (rest from reference TRBV9 and TRBJ2-7): DSGVTQTPKHLITATGQRVTLRCSPRSGDLSVYWYQQSLDQGLQFLIQYYNGEERAKGNILERFSAQQFPDLHSELNLSSLELGDSALYFCASSPQGGLSYEQYFGPGTRLTVT.

This clone has just one count. As DNA, the CDR3 is TGCGCCAGCAGCTCAGGGGTAACCGGGGAGCTGTTTTTT. Translation gives CASSSGVTGELFF. The chain has TRBV5-1 and TRBJ2-2; a possible D gene is TRBD1 (6 bases). V lost 3 bases and J 5 bases, leaving 8 bases between the germline ends. Germline V gene data show CDR1 as SGHRS and CDR2 as YFSETQ. The CDR3 totals 13 residues. Combining the CDR3 with reference TRBV5-1 and TRBJ2-2 gives the whole variable domain KAGVTQTPRYLIKTRGQQVTLSCSPISGHRSVSWYQQTPGQGLQFLFEYFSETQRNKGNFPGRFSGRQFSNSRSEMNVSTLELGDSALYLCASSSGVTGELFFGEGSRLTVL.

The genes are TRBV4-1 and TRBJ1-4; TRBD1 aligns across 10 bases. Germline assignment: CDR1 MGHRA and CDR2 YSYEKL. J lost 7 bases, V lost 4 bases, and 6 bases had no gene match. This CDR3 spans 15 amino acids. The CDR3 DNA sequence: TGCGCCAGCAGCCCTTCGACAGGGGGCGTTGAAAAACTGTTTTTT. It yields the protein CASSPSTGGVEKLFF.

This chain joins TRBV5-1 and TRBJ2-7, with D maybe TRBD2 (6 bases). The germline V and J ends were trimmed by 0 bases and 6 bases, with 22 bases remaining between them. Germline lookup yields CDR1 SGHRS and CDR2 YFSETQ. The CDR3 loop spans 17 amino acids. CDR3 nucleotides: TGCGCCAGCAGCTTGGCCGGGTGGGGCACCGGGGGATCCGAGCAGTACTTC. Protein sequence: CASSLAGWGTGGSEQYF.

The rearrangement joins TRBV7-2 to TRBJ2-7; D gene ambiguous. Trimming cost V 6 bases and J 3 bases, with 6 bases left between them. Germline CDR1 is SGHTA and CDR2 is FQGNSA. The CDR3 contains 11 residues. CDR3 region: CASSISYEQYF. As DNA, the CDR3 is TGTGCCAGCAGTATCAGCTACGAGCAGTACTTC.

V gene TRBV4-1 combines with J gene TRBJ2-2, with 7 bases that match TRBD2. Unmatched junction bases numbered 14, after V lost 6 bases and J lost 1 base. Germline CDR1 is MGHRA and CDR2 is YSYEKL. The CDR3 length is 18 residues. The CDR3 loop reads CASSYGGYRDRNTGELFF. In DNA form, the CDR3 reads TGCGCCAGCAGTTACGGGGGGTACCGAGACAGGAACACCGGGGAGCTGTTTTTT.

V and J are TRBV5-6 and TRBJ1-6; TRBD1 is a possible D gene (6 bases). This CDR3 has 13 amino acids. V lost 3 bases to trimming and J lost 10 bases, with 11 bases between them. Germline V CDR1 and CDR2: SGHDT, YYEEEE. The CDR3 region is CASSSTGISPLHF. CDR3 nucleotides: TGTGCCAGCAGCTCCACAGGGATATCACCCCTCCACTTT.

This sequence joins TRBV7-2 and TRBJ2-7, with TRBD1 identical over 7 bases. J lost 4 bases, V lost 7 bases, and 10 bases had no gene match. The length of the CDR3 is 14 residues. The germline CDR1 and CDR2 sequences are SGHTA and FQGNSA. The CDR3 nucleotides read TGTGCCAGCACCCCAACAGGGGCCCGTTACGAGCAGTACTTC. Translation gives CASTPTGARYEQYF.

The chain couples TRBV5-6 to TRBJ2-1, with 7 bases identical to TRBD2. V shed 1 base, J shed 7 bases, and the junction held 11 bases outside the gene matches. Germline loops: CDR1 SGHDT, CDR2 YYEEEE. This CDR3 contains 16 residues. CDR3 region: CASSLTSGVFTNEQFF. DNA of the CDR3: TGTGCCAGCAGCTTGACCAGCGGGGTATTTACAAATGAGCAGTTCTTC. Supplemented by reference TRBV5-6 and TRBJ2-1, the full variable domain reads DAGVTQSPTHLIKTRGQQVTLRCSPKSGHDTVSWYQQALGQGPQFIFQYYEEEERQRGNFPDRFSGHQFPNYSSELNVNALLLGDSALYLCASSLTSGVFTNEQFFGPGTRLTVL.

This clone occurred a few times. The chain uses TRBV7-2 and TRBJ1-2; tentatively, D is TRBD1 (6 bases). The CDR3 runs to 14 residues. Germline values: CDR1 SGHTA, CDR2 FQGNSA. V dropped 3 bases and J dropped 4 bases, with 12 bases sitting between them. The CDR3, as DNA: TGTGCCAGCAGCTTGGACGCACAGGGCTATGGCTACACCTTC. Translated, it gives CASSLDAQGYGYTF.

The chain carries TRBV11-2 and TRBJ1-1; the match to TRBD1 covers 9 bases. CDR3 length: 16 amino acids. Germline assignment: CDR1 SGHAT and CDR2 FQNNGV. J lost 5 bases, V lost 2 bases, and 9 bases had no gene match. CDR3 bases: TGTGCCAGCAGCTTACCACTACAGGGGGCTGGGACTGAAGCTTTCTTT. Amino acids: CASSLPLQGAGTEAFF.

The chain uses TRBV4-3 and TRBJ1-2, with TRBD1 matching 8 bases. Germline CDR1 is LGHNA and CDR2 is YSLEER. The CDR3 covers 17 residues. Trimming took 0 bases from V and 8 from J; bases not matched to a gene: 14. The CDR3 loop reads CASSQDWGTGQDKGYTF. CDR3 nucleotide sequence: TGCGCCAGCAGCCAAGATTGGGGAACGGGACAGGATAAAGGCTACACCTTC.

The chain combines TRBV5-1 with TRBJ1-1, with 8 bases lining up with TRBD1. V shed 0 bases, J shed 0 bases, and the junction held 4 bases outside the gene matches. CDR3 size: 16 residues. Germline V gives CDR1 SGHRS, CDR2 YFSETQ. CDR3 sequence reads: CASSLAGQGMNTEAFF. In DNA form, the CDR3 reads TGCGCCAGCAGCTTGGCAGGACAGGGTATGAACACTGAAGCTTTCTTT.

V and J are TRBV5-1 and TRBJ1-3; possibly TRBD1 for D (5 bases). The CDR3 spans 15 residues. The germline CDR1 and CDR2 sequences are SGHRS and YFSETQ. Trimming removed 6 bases from V and 2 bases from J, with 15 bases in between. CDR3 loop: CASTASWGAGNTIYF. The CDR3 DNA reads as TGCGCCAGCACAGCAAGTTGGGGGGCTGGAAACACCATATATTTT.

CDR3 DNA sequence: TGTGCCAGCTCACCCCCGGGACTAGGGGGGACCCAGTACTTC. Its translation: CASSPPGLGGTQYF. This chain joins TRBV18 and TRBJ2-5, with 8 positions matching TRBD2. With V trimmed by 3 bases and J by 7 bases, 7 bases remained unmatched. Per the germline V gene, CDR1 is KGHSH and CDR2 is LQKENI. CDR3 size: 14 residues.

Note on this clone: One end of the junction varies from germline; a read error may be responsible. The gene calls are TRBV24-1 and TRBJ1-2; D ambiguous. CDR3 length: 13 residues. The germline gives CDR1 KGHDR, CDR2 SFDVKD. The CDR3 DNA sequence: TGTGCCACCAGCGATTGGGGAGTCGATGGCTACACCTTC. Its protein is CATSDWGVDGYTF.

This chain uses TRBV2 with TRBJ2-3; maybe TRBD2 (7 bases). Deletions cut 6 bases from V and 6 bases from J, with 19 bases between. The CDR3 sequence is 15 residues long. In germline, CDR1 is SNHLY, CDR2 FYNNEI. This CDR3 reads CASRGRGAYADTQYF. In DNA, the CDR3 is TGTGCCAGCAGGGGTCGGGGGGCCTACGCGGATACGCAGTATTTT.